These 25 T cell receptor beta chains came from one sample sequenced in a study of beta chain features in type 1 diabetes. Expressed TCRB transcripts were sequenced because the entire RNA isolate underwent reverse transcription. The protocol was immunoSEQ multiplex PCR, while the TCRdb copy is restricted to in-frame clones and leaves out a portion. The profile shows about 650,000 clones, roughly 12% of them singletons. General study findings and limits: There was a moderate but significant shortening of TCRB CDR3s in all four CD4+ subsets of Type 1 diabetes patients.

Their specific antigens are unknown. The sequencing sample was made of naive CD4+ T cells from blood. Receptor source: a man younger than 40 with type 1 diabetes.

This clone has a handful of counts. The chain couples TRBV28 to TRBJ2-7; D uncertain. The CDR3 spans 12 residues. Per the germline V gene, CDR1 is MDHEN and CDR2 is SYDVKM. V shed 5 bases and J shed 5 bases, with 10 bases lying between them. The CDR3: CASSPTRDEQYF. The CDR3 region has the DNA TGTGCCAGCAGTCCCACAAGGGACGAGCAGTACTTC.

This clone was detected a few times. This chain connects TRBV7-8 to TRBJ2-5, with no clear D. The germline CDR1 and CDR2 sequences are SGHVS and FQNEAQ. V was trimmed by 0 bases and J by 5 bases, leaving 7 bases between them. The CDR3 is 13 amino acids. CDR3 nucleotides: TGTGCCAGCAGCTTAGCGCCTCGGGAGACCCAGTACTTC. Translated, it gives CASSLAPRETQYF.

Notes on this clone: Other DNA sequences in the sample encode the same CDR3. The V gene is TRBV5-1, the J gene TRBJ2-3; tentatively, D is TRBD1 or TRBD2 (5 bases each). Germline V gene data show CDR1 as SGHRS and CDR2 as YFSETQ. The CDR3 totals 15 residues. Trimming took off 2 bases at V and 2 bases at J, with 12 bases between the two ends. Written as DNA, the CDR3 is TGCGCCAGCAGCTTCTTAGCAGGGACCACAGATACGCAGTATTTT. This sequence encodes CASSFLAGTTDTQYF. Full variable domain (rest looked up from reference TRBV5-1 and TRBJ2-3): KAGVTQTPRYLIKTRGQQVTLSCSPISGHRSVSWYQQTPGQGLQFLFEYFSETQRNKGNFPGRFSGRQFSNSRSEMNVSTLELGDSALYLCASSFLAGTTDTQYFGPGTRLTVL.

This rearrangement joins TRBV25-1 to TRBJ2-2; 10 positions agree with TRBD1. Germline V gene sequence: CDR1 MGHDK, CDR2 SYGVNS. The CDR3 is 17 residues long. Losses at the gene ends were 6 bases for V and 6 bases for J; bases not matched to a gene: 13. The CDR3 DNA reads as TGTGCCAGCAGATCGGACAGGGGGAATTCCAAGGCCGGGGAGCTGTTTTTT. Protein: CASRSDRGNSKAGELFF.

This clone was recorded a few times. The V gene is TRBV15, the J gene TRBJ2-1, with TRBD2 identical over 8 bases. The CDR3 spans 16 residues. From germline, CDR1 is LNHNV and CDR2 YYDKDF (reference sequence). J gave up 1 base and V 2 bases, and 4 bases lay outside the gene matches. In DNA form, the CDR3 reads TGTGCCACCAGCAGAAAGCGGGGGCTGTCCTACAATGAGCAGTTCTTC. This codes for CATSRKRGLSYNEQFF.

CDR3 sequence: CASSLPSGGLAKNIQYF. Written as DNA, the CDR3 is TGTGCCAGCAGCTTACCTAGCGGGGGTCTAGCCAAAAACATTCAGTACTTC. The gene calls are TRBV7-9 and TRBJ2-4; 10 positions match TRBD2. The CDR3 runs 17 residues. V shed 2 bases and J 0 bases; nucleotides not matched to a gene: 4. Germline V gene data show CDR1 as SEHNR and CDR2 as FQNEAQ (reference sequence).

The chain uses TRBV5-4 and TRBJ2-7; D remains ambiguous. Trimming left V 4 bases short and J 4 bases short, with 15 bases between. This CDR3 has 14 residues. Per germline, CDR1 SGHNT and CDR2 YYREEE (reference sequence). The DNA for the CDR3 is TGTGCCAGCAGCCAAGGTGCTAACGGGTACGAGCAGTACTTC. Its protein is CASSQGANGYEQYF.

The chain joins TRBV25-1 to TRBJ1-2; no clear D gene. The V gene's germline CDR1 is MGHDK and CDR2 SYGVNS. V was shortened by 0 bases and J by 8 bases, with 7 bases between the two germline ends. CDR3 length: 12 residues. The CDR3 reads CASSEYNVGYTF. The CDR3 DNA is TGTGCCAGCAGTGAATATAACGTCGGCTACACCTTC.

This clone was counted only a few times. V usage is TRBV7-9 and J usage is TRBJ1-1, with 7 bases identical to TRBD1. J gave up 1 base and V 5 bases, and 4 bases lay outside the gene matches. The CDR3 contains 14 residues. In germline, CDR1 is SEHNR, CDR2 FQNEAQ (reference sequence). The CDR3 DNA follows: TGTGCCAGCAGCGCGGGACAGACGAACACTGAAGCTTTCTTT. This encodes CASSAGQTNTEAFF.

This clone was recorded a few times. CDR3 sequence (DNA): TGTGCCAGCAGTTACTCGGGACAGGGTCACCAAGAGACCCAGTACTTC. It yields the protein CASSYSGQGHQETQYF. The gene calls are TRBV6-5 and TRBJ2-5; 9 positions match TRBD1. Trimming cost V 0 bases and J 0 bases; bases outside gene matches: 2. This CDR3 comprises 16 residues. The germline CDR1 and CDR2 sequences are MNHEY and SVGAGI.

This clone was counted between two and nine times. The rearrangement links TRBV5-1 to TRBJ1-5; 7 nucleotides line up with TRBD1. Germline trimming cut 0 bases from V and 7 bases from J; bases unmatched to any gene: 7. Germline V gene sequence: CDR1 SGHRS, CDR2 YFSETQ. CDR3 length equals 15 residues. This CDR3 reads CASSLGDRVGQPQHF. The CDR3, as DNA: TGCGCCAGCAGCTTGGGTGACAGGGTGGGCCAGCCCCAGCATTTT.

This clone was counted a few times. This sequence joins TRBV4-2 and TRBJ2-7; TRBD1 aligns across 8 bases. The V segment lost 6 bases and the J segment 0 bases; nucleotides outside the gene matches: 7. CDR3 length: 15 residues. Germline V gives CDR1 LGHNA, CDR2 YNFKEQ. The CDR3 DNA reads TGTGCCAGCAGTCTCCGGACAGGGAGCTCCTACGAGCAGTACTTC. It translates to CASSLRTGSSYEQYF.

The genes are TRBV9 and TRBJ1-3, with D maybe TRBD1 (6 bases). Germline assignment: CDR1 SGDLS and CDR2 YYNGEE. V was cut by 3 bases and J by 2 bases, with 12 bases left in between. CDR3 length: 15 amino acids. The DNA for the CDR3 is TGTGCCAGCAGCGCTCCCGGGACAACTGGAAACACCATATATTTT. This sequence encodes CASSAPGTTGNTIYF.

This clone showed up just a few times. The chain couples TRBV4-3 to TRBJ1-3; no clear D gene. This CDR3 contains 16 residues. V lost 5 bases, J lost 0 bases, and 14 bases lay in between. Germline V gene sequence: CDR1 LGHNA, CDR2 YSLEER. The DNA of the CDR3 is TGCGCCAGCAGCGCAAAGACCCCTTTCTCTGGAAACACCATATATTTT. Protein product: CASSAKTPFSGNTIYF.

This clone was recorded a few times. CDR3 DNA: TGTGCCAGTAACACAGGGGCCAATGAGCAGTTCTTC. Translating gives CASNTGANEQFF. The chain joins TRBV19 to TRBJ2-1, with 7 bases fitting TRBD1. The CDR3 has 12 residues. CDR1 is LNHDA, CDR2 SQIVND, per germline (reference sequence). The V and J ends lost 7 bases and 6 bases, in that order; junction bases with no gene match: 3.

This chain links TRBV5-1 with TRBJ1-3; tentative D call: TRBD1 (6 bases). The V and J ends lost 4 bases and 0 bases respectively, with 8 bases between them. Looked up from germline, CDR1 is SGHRS and CDR2 is YFSETQ. The CDR3 totals 14 residues. For the CDR3, the DNA is TGCGCCAGCAGCACGGACAGCTCTGGAAACACCATATATTTT. Translation: CASSTDSSGNTIYF. Using reference TRBV5-1 and TRBJ1-3 for the parts outside the CDR3, the full variable domain is KAGVTQTPRYLIKTRGQQVTLSCSPISGHRSVSWYQQTPGQGLQFLFEYFSETQRNKGNFPGRFSGRQFSNSRSEMNVSTLELGDSALYLCASSTDSSGNTIYFGEGSWLTVV.

This clone was observed a handful of times. This sequence joins TRBV6-5 and TRBJ2-7, with TRBD2 matching over 8 bases. With V trimmed by 2 bases and J by 2 bases, 5 bases remained unmatched. Germline-derived CDR1 and CDR2 are MNHEY and SVGAGI. CDR3 size: 15 residues. The DNA for the CDR3 is TGTGCCAGCAGTTACACTGCGGGACTAGCCTACGAGCAGTACTTC. The encoded protein is CASSYTAGLAYEQYF.

This clone was counted a few times. The chain has TRBV10-3 and TRBJ2-3; 7 nucleotides align to TRBD2. Unmatched junction bases numbered 6, after V lost 5 bases and J lost 1 base. CDR1 ENHRY and CDR2 SYGVKD come from the germline V gene. This CDR3 is 15 amino acids long. The CDR3 region has the DNA TGTGCCATCAGTAAGGAGAGCGGGGGCACAGATACGCAGTATTTT. It specifies CAISKESGGTDTQYF.

The chain combines TRBV7-2 with TRBJ2-3; 9 bases match TRBD1. Germline loops: CDR1 SGHTA, CDR2 FQGNSA. This CDR3 comprises 16 residues. Unmatched junction bases numbered 10, after V lost 5 bases and J lost 4 bases. The CDR3 DNA follows: TGTGCCAGCAGCGCCGGGACAGGGAATAGGGCAGATACGCAGTATTTT. It encodes CASSAGTGNRADTQYF.

V usage is TRBV7-9 and J usage is TRBJ2-5; 7 nucleotides line up with TRBD2. The CDR3 loop spans 14 amino acids. CDR1 is SEHNR and CDR2 is FQNEAQ in the germline V gene (reference sequence). After removal of 4 bases from V and 1 base from J, the junction contained 3 bases not matched to a gene. The DNA of the CDR3 is TGTGCCAGCAGCTATACTAGCGCCCAAGAGACCCAGTACTTC. Translated: CASSYTSAQETQYF.

V gene TRBV7-2 combines with J gene TRBJ2-3, with 7 positions matching TRBD2. The germline gives CDR1 SGHTA, CDR2 FQGNSA. CDR3 size: 15 residues. J gave up 0 bases and V 3 bases, and 3 bases lay outside the gene matches. CDR3 loop: CASSFAGGSTDTQYF. The DNA for the CDR3 is TGTGCCAGCAGCTTTGCCGGGGGGAGCACAGATACGCAGTATTTT.

This clone has more than one count but fewer than ten. The V call is TRBV7-2, the J call TRBJ1-1; D might be TRBD1 (6 bases). V lost 5 bases and J 3 bases, leaving 13 bases between the germline ends. Germline V gene data show CDR1 as SGHTA and CDR2 as FQGNSA. The CDR3 covers 14 residues. CDR3 DNA sequence: TGTGCCAGCAGCGATTACAGGGAGGACACTGAAGCTTTCTTT. Protein sequence: CASSDYREDTEAFF. Filled out from reference TRBV7-2 and TRBJ1-1, the complete variable domain reads GAGVSQSPSNKVTEKGKDVELRCDPISGHTALYWYRQSLGQGLEFLIYFQGNSAPDKSGLPSDRFSAERTGGSVSTLTIQRTQQEDSAVYLCASSDYREDTEAFFGQGTRLTVV.

This clone was seen only once. CDR3 sequence: CATSGGTNEKLFF. The CDR3 coding sequence is TGTGCCACCTCGGGGGGAACTAATGAAAAACTGTTTTTT. The chain recombines TRBV5-6 with TRBJ1-4; D may be TRBD1 (5 bases). Germline lookup yields CDR1 SGHDT and CDR2 YYEEEE. The length of the CDR3 is 13 residues. Trimming removed 9 bases from V and 1 base from J, with 10 bases in between. The variable domain in full, completed from reference TRBV5-6 and TRBJ1-4, reads DAGVTQSPTHLIKTRGQQVTLRCSPKSGHDTVSWYQQALGQGPQFIFQYYEEEERQRGNFPDRFSGHQFPNYSSELNVNALLLGDSALYLCATSGGTNEKLFFGSGTQLSVL.

The J gene is TRBJ2-7, the V gene TRBV10-3; 8 nucleotides agree with TRBD2. The ends lost 7 bases at V and 7 bases at J; junction bases unmatched: 12. Germline V gene lookup returns CDR1 ENHRY and CDR2 SYGVKD. This CDR3 comprises 14 residues. CDR3 nucleotide sequence: TGTGCCATCACTGAACGAGGGACTAGTGAGGAGCAGTACTTC. Its translation is CAITERGTSEEQYF.

This clone has only a few counts. This chain connects TRBV7-2 to TRBJ2-2; D call uncertain. CDR3 length equals 17 residues. CDR1 is SGHTA, CDR2 FQGNSA, per germline. V was shortened by 3 bases and J by 0 bases, with 14 bases between the two germline ends. The CDR3 spells CASSLVPRRTNTGELFF. The CDR3, as DNA: TGTGCCAGCAGCTTGGTTCCCCGCAGGACGAACACCGGGGAGCTGTTTTTT.